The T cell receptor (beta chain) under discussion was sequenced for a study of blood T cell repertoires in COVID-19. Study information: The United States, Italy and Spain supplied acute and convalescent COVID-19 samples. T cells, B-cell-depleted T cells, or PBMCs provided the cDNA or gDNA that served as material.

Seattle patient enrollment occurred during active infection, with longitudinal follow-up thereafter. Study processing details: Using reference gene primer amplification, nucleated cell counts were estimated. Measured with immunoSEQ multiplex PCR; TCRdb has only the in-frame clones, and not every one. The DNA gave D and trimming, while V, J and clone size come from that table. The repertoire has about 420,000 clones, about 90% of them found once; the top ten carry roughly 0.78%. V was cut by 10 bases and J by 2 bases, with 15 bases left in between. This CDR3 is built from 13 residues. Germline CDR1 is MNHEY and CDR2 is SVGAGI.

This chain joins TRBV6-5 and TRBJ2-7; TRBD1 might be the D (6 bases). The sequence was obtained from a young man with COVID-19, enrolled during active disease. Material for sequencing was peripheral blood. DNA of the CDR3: TGTGCCACCAGGGCGACAGGAACCTACGAGCAGTACTTC. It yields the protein CATRATGTYEQYF.